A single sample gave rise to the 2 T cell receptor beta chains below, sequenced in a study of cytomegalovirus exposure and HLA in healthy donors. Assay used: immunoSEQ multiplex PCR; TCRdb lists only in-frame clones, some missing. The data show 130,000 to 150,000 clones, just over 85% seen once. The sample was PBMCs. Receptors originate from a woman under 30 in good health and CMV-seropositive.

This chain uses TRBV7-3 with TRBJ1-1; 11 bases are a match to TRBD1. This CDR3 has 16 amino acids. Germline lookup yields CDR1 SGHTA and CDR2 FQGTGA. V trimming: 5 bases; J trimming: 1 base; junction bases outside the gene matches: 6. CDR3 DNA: TGTGCCAGCAGCCTCGGACAGGGGGCGAGGAACACTGAAGCTTTCTTT. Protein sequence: CASSLGQGARNTEAFF. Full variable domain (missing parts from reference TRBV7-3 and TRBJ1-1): GAGVSQTPSNKVTEKGKYVELRCDPISGHTALYWYRQSLGQGPEFLIYFQGTGAADDSGLPNDRFFAVRPEGSVSTLKIQRTERGDSAVYLCASSLGQGARNTEAFFGQGTRLTVV.

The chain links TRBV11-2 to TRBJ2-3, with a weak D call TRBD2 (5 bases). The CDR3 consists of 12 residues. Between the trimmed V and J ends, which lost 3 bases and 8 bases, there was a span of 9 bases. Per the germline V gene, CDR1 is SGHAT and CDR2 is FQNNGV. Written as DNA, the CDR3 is TGTGCCAGCAGCTTTTTGACTACTACGCAGTATTTT. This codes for CASSFLTTTQYF.